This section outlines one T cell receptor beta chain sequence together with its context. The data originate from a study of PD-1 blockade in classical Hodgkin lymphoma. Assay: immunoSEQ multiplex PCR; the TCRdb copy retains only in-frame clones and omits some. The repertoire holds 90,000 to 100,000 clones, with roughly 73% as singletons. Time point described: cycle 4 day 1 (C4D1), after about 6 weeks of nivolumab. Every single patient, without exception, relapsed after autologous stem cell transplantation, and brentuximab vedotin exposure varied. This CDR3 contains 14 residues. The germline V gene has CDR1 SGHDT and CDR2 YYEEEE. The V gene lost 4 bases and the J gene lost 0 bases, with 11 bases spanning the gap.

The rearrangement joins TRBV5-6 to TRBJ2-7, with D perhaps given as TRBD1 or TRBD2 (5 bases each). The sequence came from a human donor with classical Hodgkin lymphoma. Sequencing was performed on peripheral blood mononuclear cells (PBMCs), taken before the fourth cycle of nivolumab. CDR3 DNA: TGTGCCAGCAGCCGGGACCGTGGCTCCTACGAGCAGTACTTC. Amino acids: CASSRDRGSYEQYF.